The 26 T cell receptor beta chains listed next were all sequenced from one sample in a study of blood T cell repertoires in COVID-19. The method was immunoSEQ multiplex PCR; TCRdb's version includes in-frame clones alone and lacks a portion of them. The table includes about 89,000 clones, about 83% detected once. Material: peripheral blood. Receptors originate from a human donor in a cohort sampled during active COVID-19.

In DNA, the CDR3 is TGTGCCAGCAGCGTAGCACTAGCGGGAGCAGATACGCAGTATTTT. Translation: CASSVALAGADTQYF. The V call is TRBV9, the J call TRBJ2-3; 11 positions agree with TRBD2. CDR3 length: 15 residues. V lost 0 bases, J lost 4 bases, and 1 base stayed unmatched. Germline V gene sequence: CDR1 SGDLS, CDR2 YYNGEE.

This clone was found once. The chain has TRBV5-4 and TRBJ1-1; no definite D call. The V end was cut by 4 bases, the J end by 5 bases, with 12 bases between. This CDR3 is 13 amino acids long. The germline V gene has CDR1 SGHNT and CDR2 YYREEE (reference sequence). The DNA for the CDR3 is TGTGCCAGCAGCGCCGGTATGCAAACTGAAGCTTTCTTT. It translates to CASSAGMQTEAFF.

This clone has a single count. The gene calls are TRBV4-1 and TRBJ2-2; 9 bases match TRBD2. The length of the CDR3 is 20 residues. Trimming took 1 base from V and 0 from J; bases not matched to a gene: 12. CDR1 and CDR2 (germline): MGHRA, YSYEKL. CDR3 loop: CASSQALLGLAGPNTGELFF. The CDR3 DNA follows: TGCGCCAGCAGCCAAGCTCTGCTCGGGCTAGCGGGACCGAACACCGGGGAGCTGTTTTTT.

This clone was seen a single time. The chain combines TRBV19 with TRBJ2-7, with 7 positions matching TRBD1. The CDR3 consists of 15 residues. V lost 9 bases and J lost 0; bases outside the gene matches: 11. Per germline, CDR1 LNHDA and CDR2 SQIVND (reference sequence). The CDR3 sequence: CASRRTGDSSYEQYF. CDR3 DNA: TGTGCCAGCCGCCGGACAGGCGACTCCTCCTACGAGCAGTACTTC.

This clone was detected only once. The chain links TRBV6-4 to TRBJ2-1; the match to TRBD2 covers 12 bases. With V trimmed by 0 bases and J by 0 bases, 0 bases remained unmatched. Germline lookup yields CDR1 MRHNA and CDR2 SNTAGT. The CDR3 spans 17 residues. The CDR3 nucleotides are TGTGCCAGCAGTGACTCACTAGCGGGAGGCTCCTACAATGAGCAGTTCTTC. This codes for CASSDSLAGGSYNEQFF.

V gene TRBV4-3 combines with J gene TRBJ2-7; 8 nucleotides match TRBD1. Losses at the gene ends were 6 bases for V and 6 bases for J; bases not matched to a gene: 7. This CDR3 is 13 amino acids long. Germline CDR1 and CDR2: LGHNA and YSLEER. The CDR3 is CASRPDRDREQYF. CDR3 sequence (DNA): TGCGCCAGCAGACCGGACAGGGACCGCGAGCAGTACTTC.

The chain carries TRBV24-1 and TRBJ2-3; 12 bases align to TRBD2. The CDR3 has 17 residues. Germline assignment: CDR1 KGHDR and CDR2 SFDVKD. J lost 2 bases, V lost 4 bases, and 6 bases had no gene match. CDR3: CATSDKTSGRTTDTQYF. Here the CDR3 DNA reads TGTGCCACCAGTGACAAGACTAGCGGGAGAACCACAGATACGCAGTATTTT.

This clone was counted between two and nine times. The CDR3 DNA reads TGTGCCAGCAGCGTAACTAGCGGGTACGGAGAGACCCAGTACTTC. This sequence encodes CASSVTSGYGETQYF. The chain carries TRBV9 and TRBJ2-5, with 9 nucleotides matching TRBD2. Germline V CDR1 and CDR2: SGDLS, YYNGEE. This CDR3 is built from 15 residues. Losses at the gene ends were 1 base for V and 4 bases for J; bases not matched to a gene: 5.

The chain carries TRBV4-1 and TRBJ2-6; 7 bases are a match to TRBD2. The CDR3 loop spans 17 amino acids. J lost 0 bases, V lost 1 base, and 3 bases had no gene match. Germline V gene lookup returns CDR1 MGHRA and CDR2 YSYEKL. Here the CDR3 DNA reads TGCGCCAGCAGCCAAGGACTAGCTCTCTCTGGGGCCAACGTCCTGACTTTC. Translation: CASSQGLALSGANVLTF.

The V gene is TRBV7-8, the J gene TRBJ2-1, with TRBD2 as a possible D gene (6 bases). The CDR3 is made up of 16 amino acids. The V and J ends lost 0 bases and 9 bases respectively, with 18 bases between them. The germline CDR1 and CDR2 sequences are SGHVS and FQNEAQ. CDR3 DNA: TGTGCCAGCAGCTTAGCGACTAGTAATAGGGGCACTGAGCAGTTCTTC. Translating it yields CASSLATSNRGTEQFF.

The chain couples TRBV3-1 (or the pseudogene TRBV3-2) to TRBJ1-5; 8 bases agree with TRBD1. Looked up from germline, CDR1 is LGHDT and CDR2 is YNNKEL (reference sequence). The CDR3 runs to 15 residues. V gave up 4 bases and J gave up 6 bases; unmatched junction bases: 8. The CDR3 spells CASSPDRVMSQPQHF. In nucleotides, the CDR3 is TGTGCCAGCAGCCCGGACAGGGTGATGAGTCAGCCCCAGCATTTT.

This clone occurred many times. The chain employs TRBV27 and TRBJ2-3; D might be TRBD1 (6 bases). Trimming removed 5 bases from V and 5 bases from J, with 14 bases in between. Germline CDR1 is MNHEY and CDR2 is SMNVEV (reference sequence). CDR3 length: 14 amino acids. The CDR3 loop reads CASSQGTYGDTQYF. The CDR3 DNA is TGTGCCAGCAGTCAGGGGACCTACGGAGATACGCAGTATTTT.

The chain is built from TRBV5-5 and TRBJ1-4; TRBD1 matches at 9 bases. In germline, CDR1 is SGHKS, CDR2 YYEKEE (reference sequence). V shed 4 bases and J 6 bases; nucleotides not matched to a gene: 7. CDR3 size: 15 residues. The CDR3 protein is CASSQPRTGDEKLFF. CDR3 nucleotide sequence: TGTGCCAGCAGCCAGCCAAGGACAGGGGATGAAAAACTGTTTTTT.

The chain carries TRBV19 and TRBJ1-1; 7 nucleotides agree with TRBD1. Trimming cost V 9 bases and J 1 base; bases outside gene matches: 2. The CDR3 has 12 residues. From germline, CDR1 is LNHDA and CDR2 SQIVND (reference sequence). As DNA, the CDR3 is TGTGCCAGAGACAGGGCGAACACTGAAGCTTTCTTT. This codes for CARDRANTEAFF.

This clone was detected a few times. The CDR3: CASSPTGVLHEQYF. CDR3 in DNA: TGTGCCAGCAGCCCGACAGGGGTTCTGCACGAGCAGTACTTC. This chain connects TRBV7-2 to TRBJ2-7, with TRBD1 matching 8 bases. This CDR3 is 14 amino acids long. CDR1 SGHTA and CDR2 FQGNSA come from the germline V gene. J gave up 5 bases and V 5 bases, and 8 bases lay outside the gene matches. The full variable domain, in which reference TRBV7-2 and TRBJ2-7 provide the parts outside the CDR3, is GAGVSQSPSNKVTEKGKDVELRCDPISGHTALYWYRQSLGQGLEFLIYFQGNSAPDKSGLPSDRFSAERTGGSVSTLTIQRTQQEDSAVYLCASSPTGVLHEQYFGPGTRLTVT.

In DNA, the CDR3 is TGTGCCAGCAGTGATCGGACAGGAAAGAACACTGAAGCTTTCTTT. Its protein product is CASSDRTGKNTEAFF. The chain employs TRBV6-2 or TRBV6-3 and TRBJ1-1; TRBD1 matches at 7 bases. J lost 1 base, V lost 5 bases, and 7 bases had no gene match. The CDR3 has 15 residues. Germline CDR1 is MNHEY and CDR2 is SVGEGT.

CDR3 bases: TGTGCCAGCAGGGCGTCAGGGAGGAGGCAAGAGACCCAGTACTTC. It encodes CASRASGRRQETQYF. The genes are TRBV7-9 and TRBJ2-5, with D perhaps TRBD2 (6 bases). Germline CDR1 reads SEHNR; CDR2 reads FQNEAQ (reference sequence). Trimming removed 6 bases from V and 2 bases from J, with 16 bases in between. The CDR3 runs to 15 residues.

The CDR3 nucleotides read TGTGCCAGCTCACCACCAGAGGGACTCACCGGGGAGCTGTTTTTT. It is translated as CASSPPEGLTGELFF. This rearrangement joins TRBV18 to TRBJ2-2; D perhaps matches TRBD2 (6 bases). The germline V gene encodes CDR1 KGHSH and CDR2 LQKENI. With 0 bases removed from V and 4 bases from J, the gap between germline ends came to 9 bases. CDR3 size: 15 residues.

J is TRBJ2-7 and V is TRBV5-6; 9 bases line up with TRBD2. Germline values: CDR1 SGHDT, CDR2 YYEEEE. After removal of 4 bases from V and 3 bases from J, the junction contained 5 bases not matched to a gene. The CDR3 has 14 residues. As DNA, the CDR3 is TGTGCCAGCAGCCTAGCGGGACCTATCTACGAGCAGTACTTC. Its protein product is CASSLAGPIYEQYF.

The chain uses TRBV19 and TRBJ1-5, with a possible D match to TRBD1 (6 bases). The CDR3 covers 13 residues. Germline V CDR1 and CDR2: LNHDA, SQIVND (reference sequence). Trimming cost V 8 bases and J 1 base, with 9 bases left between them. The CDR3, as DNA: TGTGCCAGTGCCGGGACAAGCAATCAGCCCCAGCATTTT. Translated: CASAGTSNQPQHF.

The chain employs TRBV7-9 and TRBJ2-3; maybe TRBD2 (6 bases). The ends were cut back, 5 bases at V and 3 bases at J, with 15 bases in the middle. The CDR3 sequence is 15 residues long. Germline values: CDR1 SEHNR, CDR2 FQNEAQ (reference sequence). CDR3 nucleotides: TGTGCCAGCAGCCCCCCGGGGGTGGGGACAGATACGCAGTATTTT. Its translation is CASSPPGVGTDTQYF.

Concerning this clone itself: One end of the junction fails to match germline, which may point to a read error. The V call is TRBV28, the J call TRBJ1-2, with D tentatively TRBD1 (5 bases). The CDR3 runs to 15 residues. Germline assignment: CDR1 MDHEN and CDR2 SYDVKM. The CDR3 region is CASRRLLGQGPDAAF. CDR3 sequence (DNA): TGTGCCAGCAGGCGCCTTTTGGGCCAGGGCCCCGACGCGGCCTTC.

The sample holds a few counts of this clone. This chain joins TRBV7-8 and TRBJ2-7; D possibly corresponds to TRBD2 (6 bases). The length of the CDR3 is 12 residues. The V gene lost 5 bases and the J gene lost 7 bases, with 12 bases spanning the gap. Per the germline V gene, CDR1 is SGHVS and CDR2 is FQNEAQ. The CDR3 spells CASSGGGGEQYF. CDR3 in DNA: TGTGCCAGCAGCGGAGGTGGGGGGGAGCAGTACTTC. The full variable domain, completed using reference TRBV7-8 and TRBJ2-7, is GAGVSQSPRYKVAKRGQDVALRCDPISGHVSLFWYQQALGQGPEFLTYFQNEAQLDKSGLPSDRFFAERPEGSVSTLKIQRTQQEDSAVYLCASSGGGGEQYFGPGTRLTVT.

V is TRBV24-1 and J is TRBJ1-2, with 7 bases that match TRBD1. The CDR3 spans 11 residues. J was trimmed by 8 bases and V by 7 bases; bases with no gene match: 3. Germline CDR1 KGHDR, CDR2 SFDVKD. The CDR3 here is CATSQGGGYTF. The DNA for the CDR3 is TGTGCCACCAGCCAGGGGGGAGGCTACACCTTC.

As DNA, the CDR3 is TGTGCCAGCAGACTGGCTAGAGGAGAGCAGTACTTC. As protein: CASRLARGEQYF. The genes are TRBV2 and TRBJ2-7; no clear D. In germline, CDR1 is SNHLY, CDR2 FYNNEI. The CDR3 covers 12 residues. V was clipped by 6 bases and J by 7 bases, with 13 bases between them.

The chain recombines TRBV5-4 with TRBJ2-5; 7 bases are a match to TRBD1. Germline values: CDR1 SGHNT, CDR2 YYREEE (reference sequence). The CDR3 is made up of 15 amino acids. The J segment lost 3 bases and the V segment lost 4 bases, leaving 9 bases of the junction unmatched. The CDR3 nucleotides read TGTGCCAGCAGCCCTGGGGCCGGGACAGAAGAGACCCAGTACTTC. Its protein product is CASSPGAGTEETQYF.